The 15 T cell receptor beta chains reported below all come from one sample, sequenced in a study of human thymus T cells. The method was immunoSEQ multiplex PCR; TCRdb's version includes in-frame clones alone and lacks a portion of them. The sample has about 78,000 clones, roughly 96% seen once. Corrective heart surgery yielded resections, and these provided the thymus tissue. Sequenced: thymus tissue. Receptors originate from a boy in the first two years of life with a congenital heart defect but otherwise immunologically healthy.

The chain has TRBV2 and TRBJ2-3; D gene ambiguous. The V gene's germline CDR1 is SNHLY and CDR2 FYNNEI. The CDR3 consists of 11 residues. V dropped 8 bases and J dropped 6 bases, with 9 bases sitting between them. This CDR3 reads CASSVGDTQYF. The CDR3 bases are TGTGCCAGCTCAGTAGGGGATACGCAGTATTTT.

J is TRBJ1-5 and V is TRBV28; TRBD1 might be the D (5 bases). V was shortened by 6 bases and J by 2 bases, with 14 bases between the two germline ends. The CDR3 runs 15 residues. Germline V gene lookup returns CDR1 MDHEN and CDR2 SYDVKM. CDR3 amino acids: CASRQAGSCNQPQHF. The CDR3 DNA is TGTGCCAGCAGACAGGCAGGGAGTTGCAATCAGCCCCAGCATTTT.

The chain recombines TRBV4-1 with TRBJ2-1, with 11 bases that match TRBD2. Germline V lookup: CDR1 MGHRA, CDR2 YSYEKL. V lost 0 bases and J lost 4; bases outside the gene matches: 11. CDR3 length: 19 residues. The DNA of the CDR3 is TGCGCCAGCAGCCAAGACATACTAGCGGGAGTCCCCCCTTACAATGAGCAGTTCTTC. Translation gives CASSQDILAGVPPYNEQFF.

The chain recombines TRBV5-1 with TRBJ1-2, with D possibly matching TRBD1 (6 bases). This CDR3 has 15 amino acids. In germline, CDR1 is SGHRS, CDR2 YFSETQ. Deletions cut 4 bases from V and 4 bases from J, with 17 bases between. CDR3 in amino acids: CASSLGGSRGYGYTF. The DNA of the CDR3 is TGCGCCAGCAGCCTCGGGGGCTCAAGGGGCTATGGCTACACCTTC.

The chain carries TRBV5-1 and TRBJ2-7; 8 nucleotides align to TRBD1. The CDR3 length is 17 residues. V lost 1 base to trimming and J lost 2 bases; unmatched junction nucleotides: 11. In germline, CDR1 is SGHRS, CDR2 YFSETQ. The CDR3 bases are TGCGCCAGCAGCTTGACGGTCGGACAGGGTAGCCCCTACGAGCAGTACTTC. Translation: CASSLTVGQGSPYEQYF. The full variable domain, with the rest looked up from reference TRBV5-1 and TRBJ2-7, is KAGVTQTPRYLIKTRGQQVTLSCSPISGHRSVSWYQQTPGQGLQFLFEYFSETQRNKGNFPGRFSGRQFSNSRSEMNVSTLELGDSALYLCASSLTVGQGSPYEQYFGPGTRLTVT.

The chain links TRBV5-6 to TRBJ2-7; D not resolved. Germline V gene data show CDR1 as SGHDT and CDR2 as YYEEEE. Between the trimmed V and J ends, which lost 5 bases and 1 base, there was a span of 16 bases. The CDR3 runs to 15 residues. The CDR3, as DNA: TGTGCCAGCAGTCGAACGCAGGTACAATCCTACGAGCAGTACTTC. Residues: CASSRTQVQSYEQYF.

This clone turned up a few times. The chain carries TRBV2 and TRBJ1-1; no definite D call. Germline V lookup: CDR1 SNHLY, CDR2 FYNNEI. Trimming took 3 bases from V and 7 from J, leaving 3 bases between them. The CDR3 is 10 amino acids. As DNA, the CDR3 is TGTGCCAGCAGTGAGAGTGAAGCTTTCTTT. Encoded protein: CASSESEAFF.

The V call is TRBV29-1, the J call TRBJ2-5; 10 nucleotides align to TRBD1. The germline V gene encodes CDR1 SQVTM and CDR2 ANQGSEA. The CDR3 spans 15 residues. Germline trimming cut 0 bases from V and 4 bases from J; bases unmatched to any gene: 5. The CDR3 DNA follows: TGCAGCGTTGAAGAGACGACAGGGGGCAGAGAGACCCAGTACTTC. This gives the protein CSVEETTGGRETQYF.

In nucleotides, the CDR3 is TGTGCCATCAGTGAGACAGAAACTAACAGGGTTGGCTACACCTTC. This translates into CAISETETNRVGYTF. This sequence joins TRBV10-3 and TRBJ1-2, with D perhaps matching TRBD1 (6 bases). Trimming left V 2 bases short and J 7 bases short, with 17 bases between. Looked up from germline, CDR1 is ENHRY and CDR2 is SYGVKD. The CDR3 loop spans 15 amino acids.

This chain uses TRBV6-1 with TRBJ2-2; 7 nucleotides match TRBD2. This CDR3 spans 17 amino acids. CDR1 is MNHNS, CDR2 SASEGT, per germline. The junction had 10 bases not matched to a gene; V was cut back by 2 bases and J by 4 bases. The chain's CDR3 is CASSERDRDYRTGELFF. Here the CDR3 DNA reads TGTGCCAGCAGTGAAAGGGATCGGGACTACCGCACCGGGGAGCTGTTTTTT.

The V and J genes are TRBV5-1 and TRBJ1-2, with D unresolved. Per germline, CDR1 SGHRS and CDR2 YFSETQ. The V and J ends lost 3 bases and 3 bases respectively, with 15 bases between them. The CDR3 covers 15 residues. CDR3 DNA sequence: TGCGCCAGCAGCTCAATGATAGGGCAGCACTATGGCTACACCTTC. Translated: CASSSMIGQHYGYTF.

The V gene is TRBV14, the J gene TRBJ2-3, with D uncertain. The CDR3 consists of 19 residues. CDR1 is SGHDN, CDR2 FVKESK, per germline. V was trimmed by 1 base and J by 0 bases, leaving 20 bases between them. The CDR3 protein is CASSQVGLELNTSTDTQYF. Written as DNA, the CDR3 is TGTGCCAGCAGCCAAGTTGGCCTGGAATTAAACACTAGCACAGATACGCAGTATTTT. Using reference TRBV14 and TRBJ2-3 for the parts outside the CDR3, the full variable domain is EAGVTQFPSHSVIEKGQTVTLRCDPISGHDNLYWYRRVMGKEIKFLLHFVKESKQDESGMPNNRFLAERTGGTYSTLKVQPAELEDSGVYFCASSQVGLELNTSTDTQYFGPGTRLTVL.

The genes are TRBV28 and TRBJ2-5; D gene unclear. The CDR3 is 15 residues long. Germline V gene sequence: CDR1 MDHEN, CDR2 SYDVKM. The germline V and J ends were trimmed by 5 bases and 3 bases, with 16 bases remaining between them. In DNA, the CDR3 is TGTGCCAGCAGTGGCCAGATGGGTCGGAAAGAGACCCAGTACTTC. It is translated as CASSGQMGRKETQYF.

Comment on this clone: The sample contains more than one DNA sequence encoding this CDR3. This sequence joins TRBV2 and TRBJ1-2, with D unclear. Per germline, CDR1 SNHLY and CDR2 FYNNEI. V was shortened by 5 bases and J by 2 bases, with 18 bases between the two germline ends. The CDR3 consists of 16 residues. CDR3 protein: CASSPEGSPLNYGYTF. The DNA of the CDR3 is TGTGCCAGCAGTCCCGAAGGCAGTCCCCTCAACTATGGCTACACCTTC.

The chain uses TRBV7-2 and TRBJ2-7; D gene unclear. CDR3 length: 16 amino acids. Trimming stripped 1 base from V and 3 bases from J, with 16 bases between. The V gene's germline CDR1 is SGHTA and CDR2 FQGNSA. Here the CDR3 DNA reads TGTGCCAGCAGCTTAGTTCGCAGAAAGGGAATCTACGAGCAGTACTTC. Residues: CASSLVRRKGIYEQYF.